This T cell receptor (beta chain) is from a study of beta chain features in type 1 diabetes. General study findings and limits: TCRB CDR3 length was moderately but significantly reduced in all four CD4+ subsets of Type 1 diabetes patients.

The entirety of the isolated RNA underwent reverse transcription, so expressed TCRB transcripts were sequenced. Data came from immunoSEQ multiplex PCR; TCRdb stores just in-frame clones and leaves some out. This sample has approximately 600,000 clones, with around 11% found just once. This clone was detected only a few times. Its antigen is unidentified. The sequencing sample was made of naive CD4+ T cells from blood. The clonotype comes from a man aged 25-40 years with type 1 diabetes.

CDR3 nucleotide sequence: TGTGCCAGCAGTTACTCGAGCAGGGGTCATCAGCCCCAGCATTTT. Protein: CASSYSSRGHQPQHF. V usage is TRBV6-5 and J usage is TRBJ1-5; D may be TRBD1 (6 bases). This CDR3 has 15 amino acids. Germline V CDR1 and CDR2: MNHEY, SVGAGI. V was shortened by 0 bases and J by 5 bases, with 11 bases between the two germline ends.